A single sample gave rise to the 6 T cell receptor beta chains below, sequenced in a study of shared clonotypes between healthy human individuals. Sequencing used immunoSEQ multiplex PCR; TCRdb keeps in-frame clones, though not all of them. The sample lists over a million clones, approximately 98.5% occurring once. The source material was naive CD4+ T cells sorted from blood. Subset in this sample: CD45RA+ positively selected. The origin of the receptors is a young man in good health.

The gene calls are TRBV11-2 and TRBJ2-7; no definite D call. The CDR3 extends over 13 amino acids. Germline CDR1 is SGHAT and CDR2 is FQNNGV. V shed 3 bases and J shed 3 bases, with 9 bases lying between them. DNA for the CDR3: TGTGCCAGCAGCTTTGCCCTGGACTACGAGCAGTACTTC. Translation: CASSFALDYEQYF. Variable domain in full (rest from reference TRBV11-2 and TRBJ2-7): EAGVAQSPRYKIIEKRQSVAFWCNPISGHATLYWYQQILGQGPKLLIQFQNNGVVDDSQLPKDRFSAERLKGVDSTLKIQPAKLEDSAVYLCASSFALDYEQYFGPGTRLTVT.

The J gene is TRBJ2-1, the V gene TRBV30, with 7 bases lining up with TRBD1. Per germline, CDR1 GTSNPN and CDR2 SVGIG (reference sequence). The CDR3 is made up of 12 amino acids. With 4 bases clipped from V and 8 bases from J, the junction kept 5 bases outside the gene matches. The CDR3 DNA is TGTGCCTGGAACAGGGGAGAGCATGAGCAGTTCTTC. Translating it yields CAWNRGEHEQFF. The variable domain in full, with the rest retrieved from reference TRBV30 and TRBJ2-1, is SQTIHQWPATLVQPVGSPLSLECTVEGTSNPNLYWYRQAAGRGLQLLFYSVGIGQISSEVPQNLSASRPQDRQFILSSKKLLLSDSGFYLCAWNRGEHEQFFGPGTRLTVL.

This chain uses TRBV9 with TRBJ2-3; 11 nucleotides match TRBD2. In germline, CDR1 is SGDLS, CDR2 YYNGEE. The J segment lost 1 base and the V segment lost 2 bases, leaving 3 bases of the junction unmatched. The CDR3 is made up of 16 amino acids. The CDR3, as DNA: TGTGCCAGCAGCGTCTCACTAGCGGGAGGCACAGATACGCAGTATTTT. This translates into CASSVSLAGGTDTQYF.

The chain carries TRBV5-1 and TRBJ2-5, with TRBD2 identical over 9 bases. V lost 3 bases to trimming and J lost 2 bases; unmatched junction nucleotides: 5. The CDR3 loop spans 15 amino acids. The germline gives CDR1 SGHRS, CDR2 YFSETQ. The CDR3 region is CASSSGTSRQETQYF. Written as DNA, the CDR3 is TGCGCCAGCAGCTCCGGGACTAGCAGACAAGAGACCCAGTACTTC. Combining the CDR3 with reference TRBV5-1 and TRBJ2-5 gives the whole variable domain KAGVTQTPRYLIKTRGQQVTLSCSPISGHRSVSWYQQTPGQGLQFLFEYFSETQRNKGNFPGRFSGRQFSNSRSEMNVSTLELGDSALYLCASSSGTSRQETQYFGPGTRLLVL.

On this clone itself: The same CDR3 can be traced to other DNA sequences in this sample. V and J are TRBV28 and TRBJ1-4; D call uncertain. The CDR3 spans 15 residues. The V end was cut by 1 base, the J end by 4 bases, with 10 bases between. Germline CDR1 and CDR2: MDHEN and SYDVKM. In DNA, the CDR3 is TGTGCCAGCAGTTTATCGGCCGGTCTTAATGAAAAACTGTTTTTT. It translates to CASSLSAGLNEKLFF.

The chain recombines TRBV6-5 with TRBJ2-5; unclear D gene. Per the germline V gene, CDR1 is MNHEY and CDR2 is SVGAGI. The V end was cut by 6 bases, the J end by 2 bases, with 13 bases between. The CDR3 runs 14 residues. DNA of the CDR3: TGTGCCAGCAGAAGGATAAACCAACAAGAGACCCAGTACTTC. Protein product: CASRRINQQETQYF.